The clone carrying this T cell receptor (beta chain) came up many times. The antigen remains unidentified. Exclusions: uncontrolled infection, other autoimmune disease, pregnancy, lactation. The sample belongs to a study of T cells in Graves' hyperthyroidism and ophthalmopathy. The V gene end was trimmed by 5 bases and the J gene end by 3 bases; junction bases not matched to a gene: 5. Germline loops: CDR1 LNHNV, CDR2 YYDKDF (reference sequence). This CDR3 region has 14 residues. Study-wide points: Among thyroid clonotypes expanded above 0.001, most also appeared in blood.

Amplified regions were TCR beta CDR3 sequences from RNA transcripts. Primed by the HTBI set, a first-round RT-PCR was run on the TCR CDR3. TCRdb redid the calling of the multiplex PCR reads with MiXCR, one entry per CDR3 protein. The data hold more than 550,000 distinct CDR3 sequences, with roughly 45% observed a single time. The sequenced sample consisted of peripheral blood or thyroid tissue (not recorded which). V and J are TRBV15 and TRBJ1-2, with 8 bases fitting TRBD1. The TCR comes from an adult man with Graves' disease, either hyperthyroidism or ophthalmopathy (not recorded which). The CDR3 DNA sequence: TGTGCCACCAGCGCGGGACAGGCACACTATGGCTACACCTTC. Translation: CATSAGQAHYGYTF. The whole variable domain, filled in from reference TRBV15 and TRBJ1-2, reads DAMVIQNPRYQVTQFGKPVTLSCSQTLNHNVMYWYQQKSSQAPKLLFHYYDKDFNNEADTPDNFQSRRPNTSFCFLDIRSPGLGDTAMYLCATSAGQAHYGYTFGSGTRLTVV.